This section outlines one T cell receptor (beta chain) sequence together with its context. In this sample, this clone turned up once. No antigen is known for it. Nothing much larger sits one base from this clone, and base qualities are not available. CDR1 and CDR2 were assigned from the germline V gene (reference sequence) as MNHEY and SMNVEV. From cysteine to phenylalanine, the CDR3 is 16 amino acids long. Only the CDR3 region is kept as DNA, spanning 48 bases read in frame from base 1. V is cut back by 5 bases and J by 3 bases, with 10 bases in the junction unmatched. One collaborating source in Seattle enrolled patients while the patients were actively infected and followed the patients over time throughout the course of disease. Each collaborating institution followed its own protocols to collect whole blood in K2EDTA tubes. For TCRbeta analysis, collaborator samples were shipped as frozen whole blood, as isolated PBMCs, or as DNA extracted from either sample type.

The data were taken from a study of blood T cell repertoires in COVID-19 (TCRdb year 2020). Regarding the study in general: The collaborator samples originated in the United States, Italy and Spain and spanned the acute and convalescent phases of COVID-19. The material from the prospective study consisted of cDNA or gDNA derived from T cells, B-cell-depleted T cells, or PBMCs. Subjects who had been exposed to COVID-19, were actively infected with it, or had recovered from it provided the deeply sampled blood TCRbeta repertoires that made up the dataset. The repertoires were released in a freely available public database intended as a resource for research on the immune response to SARS-CoV-2. The samples were drawn from the first 160 participants of the ongoing ImmuneRACE study and from roughly 1,300 subjects provided by 6 global collaborators. The sample metadata nearly always contained a de-identified subject ID, COVID-19 status, age in years and sex. Where HLA class I and class II types were available, the types were taken from metadata supplied by the sample provider, not from assay-based typing. What the study reported, not specific to this receptor: The quantity of clinical and demographic metadata differed by source and by participant and was supplied without curation.

TCRbeta CDR3 regions were amplified from genomic DNA by means of the immunoSEQ Assay, a bias-controlled multiplex PCR. The study's own analysis went as follows. The number of nucleated cells in each sample was estimated by amplification of reference gene primers within the assay. Sequence reads were collapsed and filtered to measure the absolute abundance of every unique TCRbeta CDR3 rearrangement. Productive Simpson clonality was computed per sample as the square root of Simpson's diversity index over productive rearrangements. The immuneACCESS repertoire file appears here via TCRdb, limited to in-frame rearrangements. These files lack a portion of the clones; in checked studies, under half of the deficit traces to unresolved V genes, and the cause of the others is not known. Clonal size and the V and J genes are those of that table, whereas D and trimming came from the DNA. The sample includes 55,000 to 75,000 clones, with about 80% observed a single time. The top ten hold around 9.1% of the sample.

Recombination linked TRBV27 to TRBJ1-2, and 9 junctional nucleotides match TRBD1. The sequencing sample was made of peripheral blood. The clonotype comes from a man older than 75 with COVID-19, enrolled during active disease. The DNA reads as follows: TGTGCCAGCAGTGCCAAAGGGACAGGGAATTACTATGGCTACACCTTC. Its amino acids are CASSAKGTGNYYGYTF.